This TCR beta chain is drawn from a study of blood T cell repertoires in COVID-19. As for the study in general: Both acute and convalescent COVID-19 samples were obtained from the United States, Italy and Spain. Sources were T cells, B-cell-depleted T cells, or PBMCs; the material itself was cDNA or gDNA.

Methods used by the authors: It was from reference gene primer amplification that nucleated cell counts were estimated. TCRdb's table, derived via immunoSEQ multiplex PCR, lists solely in-frame clones and lacks some. The V and J calls and clone size are taken from that table; D and trimming were inferred from the DNA. The sample includes around 230,000 clones, 80% to 85% seen only once; the top ten take 27%. The CDR3 length is 13 residues. The ends were cut back, 7 bases at V and 4 bases at J, with 13 bases in the middle. The source of this sequence is a man aged 35-49 years with acute or convalescent COVID-19. The sequenced sample was peripheral blood. The chain uses TRBV12-3 or TRBV12-4 and TRBJ1-1, with D hard to call. The DNA for the CDR3 is TGTGCCAGCACCAAAGTTAGGAGCACTGAAGCTTTCTTT. Translating it yields CASTKVRSTEAFF.